Sequencing of this TCR beta chain was carried out in a study of blood T cell repertoires in COVID-19. Study context: Both acute and convalescent COVID-19 samples were obtained from the United States, Italy and Spain.

This clone was observed once. The V and J ends lost 4 bases and 5 bases respectively, with 6 bases between them. CDR1 is SGHVS and CDR2 is FQNEAQ in the germline V gene. The CDR3 consists of 11 residues. Repertoires were generated with immunoSEQ multiplex PCR, while TCRdb's copy carries only in-frame clones and drops some. The sample carries 15,000 to 20,000 clones, 70% to 90% recorded once. This TCR derives from a human donor in a cohort sampled during active COVID-19. Sequencing used peripheral blood. V and J are TRBV7-8 and TRBJ2-7; D unclear. The CDR3 here is CASSSLDEQYF. The CDR3 region has the DNA TGTGCCAGCAGCTCCCTTGACGAGCAGTACTTC.